These 27 T cell receptor beta chains originate from one sample sequenced in a study of long-term antiretroviral therapy in people with HIV. Sequencing relied on immunoSEQ assay v3.0, run at survey level. This table comes from immunoSEQ multiplex PCR, and its TCRdb copy is limited to in-frame clones, with some not included. Here the sample spans roughly 25,000 clones, 60% to 80% being singletons. The sequenced sample was unsorted PBMCs, obtained 2.1 years after starting antiretroviral therapy. These receptors all stem from a man under 40 with HIV.

The rearrangement links TRBV18 to TRBJ1-1; tentative D call: TRBD1 (6 bases). V dropped 4 bases and J dropped 5 bases, with 11 bases sitting between them. Germline-derived CDR1 and CDR2 are KGHSH and LQKENI. The CDR3 covers 13 residues. The CDR3 region is CASSLAQGTEAFF. CDR3 nucleotides: TGTGCCAGCTCACTCGCCCAGGGGACTGAAGCTTTCTTT.

This rearrangement joins TRBV19 to TRBJ1-1, with D unresolved. CDR3 length equals 14 residues. Trimming took off 6 bases at V and 3 bases at J, with 14 bases between the two ends. CDR1 is LNHDA and CDR2 is SQIVND in the germline V gene (reference sequence). The CDR3 DNA reads as TGTGCCAGTAGACATTCCGGGGAATACACTGAAGCTTTCTTT. This codes for CASRHSGEYTEAFF.

In this sample, this clone turned up once. This sequence joins TRBV10-3 and TRBJ2-7; weak D call: TRBD2 (5 bases). Germline assignment: CDR1 ENHRY and CDR2 SYGVKD. This CDR3 contains 12 residues. Trimming removed 10 bases from V and 0 bases from J, with 10 bases in between. In DNA, the CDR3 is TGTGCCACCCTAGGACTCTCCTACGAGCAGTACTTC. Translation: CATLGLSYEQYF.

This clone was observed a few times. V usage is TRBV5-1 and J usage is TRBJ2-7; D perhaps matches TRBD1 (6 bases). V lost 4 bases, J lost 1 base, and 9 bases lay in between. This CDR3 contains 13 residues. Germline-derived CDR1 and CDR2 are SGHRS and YFSETQ. This chain's CDR3 is CASSHGQSYEQYF. In nucleotides, the CDR3 is TGCGCCAGCAGCCACGGACAGTCCTACGAGCAGTACTTC.

The chain recombines TRBV5-4 with TRBJ1-6, with 9 bases fitting TRBD1. With V trimmed by 0 bases and J by 7 bases, 5 bases remained unmatched. From germline, CDR1 is SGHNT and CDR2 YYREEE (reference sequence). This CDR3 is built from 16 residues. CDR3 sequence reads: CASSLGTGVRNSPLHF. In nucleotides, the CDR3 is TGTGCCAGCAGCTTGGGGACAGGGGTCCGAAATTCACCCCTCCACTTT.

The CDR3: CASSKEYEQYF. DNA for the CDR3: TGTGCCAGCAGCAAAGAGTACGAGCAGTACTTC. J is TRBJ2-7 and V is TRBV21-1. TRBV21-1 is designated a pseudogene. This CDR3 comprises 11 residues.

The gene calls are TRBV19 and TRBJ1-1; tentative D call: TRBD1 (5 bases). Germline CDR1 LNHDA, CDR2 SQIVND (reference sequence). The V gene lost 4 bases and the J gene lost 4 bases, with 19 bases spanning the gap. The CDR3 is made up of 16 amino acids. The CDR3: CASSSAPGRRSTEAFF. The CDR3 DNA follows: TGTGCCAGTAGTAGCGCTCCGGGGCGAAGAAGCACTGAAGCTTTCTTT.

The chain is built from TRBV7-8 and TRBJ2-5; D is unresolved. This CDR3 contains 15 residues. Germline CDR1 reads SGHVS; CDR2 reads FQNEAQ. Trimming removed 7 bases at V and 1 base at J, with 16 bases between. This chain's CDR3 is CASTSTAVVQETQYF. CDR3 nucleotide sequence: TGTGCCAGCACCAGTACGGCGGTCGTCCAAGAGACCCAGTACTTC.

V and J are TRBV28 and TRBJ1-1; D unresolved. CDR3 length: 13 residues. The V gene lost 3 bases and the J gene lost 11 bases, with 16 bases spanning the gap. Germline V lookup: CDR1 MDHEN, CDR2 SYDVKM. The CDR3 DNA is TGTGCCAGCAGTTTCCGGACGGATCGGGCGGCTTTCTTT. As protein: CASSFRTDRAAFF.

The V and J genes are TRBV18 and TRBJ2-1; either TRBD1 or TRBD2 may fit D (6 bases each). CDR3 size: 16 residues. From germline, CDR1 is KGHSH and CDR2 LQKENI. Trimming took 3 bases from V and 0 from J, leaving 12 bases between them. Here the CDR3 reads CASSPPGGHSYNEQFF. The CDR3 DNA sequence: TGTGCCAGCTCACCTCCCGGGGGACACTCCTACAATGAGCAGTTCTTC. The variable domain in full, with the rest retrieved from reference TRBV18 and TRBJ2-1, is NAGVMQNPRHLVRRRGQEARLRCSPMKGHSHVYWYRQLPEEGLKFMVYLQKENIIDESGMPKERFSAEFPKEGPSILRIQQVVRGDSAAYFCASSPPGGHSYNEQFFGPGTRLTVL.

This clone has only a few counts. The chain links TRBV7-9 to TRBJ1-6, with 9 bases lining up with TRBD1. The J segment lost 6 bases and the V segment lost 7 bases, leaving 10 bases of the junction unmatched. This CDR3 is 16 amino acids long. Germline lookup yields CDR1 SEHNR and CDR2 FQNEAQ (reference sequence). This CDR3 is CASTIGQGNINSPLHF. CDR3 sequence (DNA): TGTGCCAGCACCATAGGACAGGGGAATATTAATTCACCCCTCCACTTT. The full variable domain, in which reference TRBV7-9 and TRBJ1-6 provide the parts outside the CDR3, is DTGVSQNPRHKITKRGQNVTFRCDPISEHNRLYWYRQTLGQGPEFLTYFQNEAQLEKSRLLSDRFSAERPKGSFSTLEIQRTEQGDSAMYLCASTIGQGNINSPLHFGNGTRLTVT.

There are a few counts of this clone. This chain uses TRBV27 with TRBJ2-1; maybe TRBD2 (5 bases). Between the trimmed V and J ends, which lost 3 bases and 5 bases, there was a span of 14 bases. From germline, CDR1 is MNHEY and CDR2 SMNVEV (reference sequence). This CDR3 region has 15 residues. The CDR3 DNA reads TGTGCCAGCAGTTTGACGGGGAGTTTGGACAATGAGCAGTTCTTC. This codes for CASSLTGSLDNEQFF.

V usage is TRBV9 and J usage is TRBJ2-2; TRBD1 matches 9 bases. Per the germline V gene, CDR1 is SGDLS and CDR2 is YYNGEE. The ends lost 2 bases at V and 5 bases at J; junction bases unmatched: 7. The CDR3 loop spans 16 amino acids. In nucleotides, the CDR3 is TGTGCCAGCAGCGTTCAACAGGGGGCGCGTACCGGGGAGCTGTTTTTT. Protein product: CASSVQQGARTGELFF.

J is TRBJ1-3 and V is TRBV14, with D possibly matching TRBD1 (5 bases). V lost 2 bases to trimming and J lost 5 bases, with 16 bases between them. The CDR3 is 16 residues long. Germline CDR1 and CDR2: SGHDN and FVKESK. This chain's CDR3 is CASSQPRKGTRNTIYF. The CDR3 region has the DNA TGTGCCAGCAGCCAACCTCGCAAAGGGACGAGAAACACCATATATTTT.

This CDR3 is CASSRRGGGIHNEQFF. DNA for the CDR3: TGTGCCAGCAGCCGCAGGGGCGGGGGTATACACAATGAGCAGTTCTTC. The chain uses TRBV25-1 and TRBJ2-1; possible D gene TRBD2, 7 bases. Germline V CDR1 and CDR2: MGHDK, SYGVNS. Trimming removed 6 bases at V and 5 bases at J, with 20 bases between. This CDR3 comprises 16 residues.

This clone occurred a few times. The V call is TRBV15, the J call TRBJ1-5; possibly TRBD1 for D (6 bases). Per the germline V gene, CDR1 is LNHNV and CDR2 is YYDKDF (reference sequence). The CDR3 covers 14 residues. Trimming stripped 4 bases from V and 2 bases from J, with 9 bases between. The CDR3 DNA follows: TGTGCCACCAGCAAGGGGGGCGGCAATCAGCCCCAGCATTTT. Its protein product is CATSKGGGNQPQHF.

This chain connects TRBV5-1 to TRBJ2-7, with 9 bases fitting TRBD2. The CDR3 runs 14 residues. J gave up 6 bases and V 4 bases, and 8 bases lay outside the gene matches. The germline gives CDR1 SGHRS, CDR2 YFSETQ. CDR3 bases: TGCGCCAGCAGCCGCTACGGGACTAGCTTCGAGCAGTACTTC. Residues: CASSRYGTSFEQYF.

The V call is TRBV20-1, the J call TRBJ2-7; D ambiguous. Germline lookup yields CDR1 DFQATT and CDR2 SNEGSKA (reference sequence). The V and J ends lost 6 bases and 5 bases respectively, with 11 bases between them. The CDR3 loop spans 11 amino acids. The CDR3 loop reads CSATFLDEQYF. The CDR3 bases are TGCAGTGCCACCTTCTTAGACGAGCAGTACTTC.

This chain connects TRBV6-5 to TRBJ1-4; 9 nucleotides align to TRBD1. The V gene's germline CDR1 is MNHEY and CDR2 SVGAGI. V shed 4 bases and J 3 bases; nucleotides not matched to a gene: 6. The CDR3 is 16 residues long. The CDR3 sequence is CASSSLTGGSNEKLFF. CDR3 DNA sequence: TGTGCCAGCAGTTCGCTGACAGGGGGGTCTAATGAAAAACTGTTTTTT.

There are a few counts of this clone. This chain uses TRBV7-9 with TRBJ1-6; no firm D call. This CDR3 region has 18 residues. Trimming left V 5 bases short and J 5 bases short, with 22 bases between. Germline CDR1 and CDR2: SEHNR and FQNEAQ (reference sequence). CDR3 bases: TGTGCCAGCAGCCCCGGACCCCCGAGCTACAGCAATAATTCACCCCTCCACTTT. Amino acid sequence: CASSPGPPSYSNNSPLHF.

This rearrangement joins TRBV9 to TRBJ2-3, with 7 bases fitting TRBD2. The CDR3 spans 15 residues. Looked up from germline, CDR1 is SGDLS and CDR2 is YYNGEE. Trimming cost V 2 bases and J 5 bases; bases outside gene matches: 8. The CDR3 region has the DNA TGTGCCAGCAGCGTCTTAGCGGGTCCACAAGATACGCAGTATTTT. It translates to CASSVLAGPQDTQYF.

The genes are TRBV10-3 and TRBJ2-1; 8 bases are a match to TRBD2. The CDR3 is 16 amino acids. The germline CDR1 and CDR2 sequences are ENHRY and SYGVKD. J lost 8 bases, V lost 2 bases, and 11 bases had no gene match. This CDR3 is CAISETYSGARDEQFF. In DNA, the CDR3 is TGTGCCATCAGTGAGACGTATAGCGGGGCCCGAGATGAGCAGTTCTTC.

The chain recombines TRBV27 with TRBJ2-7; D is possibly TRBD1 or TRBD2 (5 bases each). CDR3 size: 12 residues. Per germline, CDR1 MNHEY and CDR2 SMNVEV (reference sequence). V lost 5 bases and J 13 bases, leaving 18 bases between the germline ends. The CDR3 region is CASSQNRDHLYF. The CDR3 nucleotides are TGTGCCAGCAGTCAAAACCGGGACCATCTATACTTC.

The chain uses TRBV6-5 and TRBJ2-1, with D tentatively TRBD1 (5 bases). This CDR3 is 15 amino acids long. The germline V and J ends were trimmed by 6 bases and 0 bases, with 12 bases remaining between them. CDR1 and CDR2 (germline): MNHEY, SVGAGI. The CDR3 protein is CASRNRQSSYNEQFF. In DNA form, the CDR3 reads TGTGCCAGCAGAAACAGACAGAGCTCCTACAATGAGCAGTTCTTC.

The rearrangement links TRBV6-5 to TRBJ2-3, with unresolved D. The germline V gene encodes CDR1 MNHEY and CDR2 SVGAGI. This CDR3 region has 11 residues. Trimming removed 6 bases at V and 5 bases at J, with 6 bases between. For the CDR3, the DNA is TGTGCCAGCAGGAAAAGAGATACGCAGTATTTT. It codes for CASRKRDTQYF.

The rearrangement joins TRBV19 to TRBJ2-1; D gene uncertain. Germline V lookup: CDR1 LNHDA, CDR2 SQIVND (reference sequence). The length of the CDR3 is 12 residues. Trimming cost V 10 bases and J 5 bases, with 12 bases left between them. In DNA, the CDR3 is TGTGCCATTCTTTCCGCGAACAATGAGCAGTTCTTC. As protein: CAILSANNEQFF.

CDR3 residues: CASSLVYNEQFF. The CDR3 DNA reads TGCGCCAGCAGCTTGGTTTACAATGAGCAGTTCTTC. The chain recombines TRBV5-1 with TRBJ2-1; D is uncertain. V was pared by 0 bases and J by 4 bases, with 2 bases between. Per germline, CDR1 SGHRS and CDR2 YFSETQ. The CDR3 has 12 residues.